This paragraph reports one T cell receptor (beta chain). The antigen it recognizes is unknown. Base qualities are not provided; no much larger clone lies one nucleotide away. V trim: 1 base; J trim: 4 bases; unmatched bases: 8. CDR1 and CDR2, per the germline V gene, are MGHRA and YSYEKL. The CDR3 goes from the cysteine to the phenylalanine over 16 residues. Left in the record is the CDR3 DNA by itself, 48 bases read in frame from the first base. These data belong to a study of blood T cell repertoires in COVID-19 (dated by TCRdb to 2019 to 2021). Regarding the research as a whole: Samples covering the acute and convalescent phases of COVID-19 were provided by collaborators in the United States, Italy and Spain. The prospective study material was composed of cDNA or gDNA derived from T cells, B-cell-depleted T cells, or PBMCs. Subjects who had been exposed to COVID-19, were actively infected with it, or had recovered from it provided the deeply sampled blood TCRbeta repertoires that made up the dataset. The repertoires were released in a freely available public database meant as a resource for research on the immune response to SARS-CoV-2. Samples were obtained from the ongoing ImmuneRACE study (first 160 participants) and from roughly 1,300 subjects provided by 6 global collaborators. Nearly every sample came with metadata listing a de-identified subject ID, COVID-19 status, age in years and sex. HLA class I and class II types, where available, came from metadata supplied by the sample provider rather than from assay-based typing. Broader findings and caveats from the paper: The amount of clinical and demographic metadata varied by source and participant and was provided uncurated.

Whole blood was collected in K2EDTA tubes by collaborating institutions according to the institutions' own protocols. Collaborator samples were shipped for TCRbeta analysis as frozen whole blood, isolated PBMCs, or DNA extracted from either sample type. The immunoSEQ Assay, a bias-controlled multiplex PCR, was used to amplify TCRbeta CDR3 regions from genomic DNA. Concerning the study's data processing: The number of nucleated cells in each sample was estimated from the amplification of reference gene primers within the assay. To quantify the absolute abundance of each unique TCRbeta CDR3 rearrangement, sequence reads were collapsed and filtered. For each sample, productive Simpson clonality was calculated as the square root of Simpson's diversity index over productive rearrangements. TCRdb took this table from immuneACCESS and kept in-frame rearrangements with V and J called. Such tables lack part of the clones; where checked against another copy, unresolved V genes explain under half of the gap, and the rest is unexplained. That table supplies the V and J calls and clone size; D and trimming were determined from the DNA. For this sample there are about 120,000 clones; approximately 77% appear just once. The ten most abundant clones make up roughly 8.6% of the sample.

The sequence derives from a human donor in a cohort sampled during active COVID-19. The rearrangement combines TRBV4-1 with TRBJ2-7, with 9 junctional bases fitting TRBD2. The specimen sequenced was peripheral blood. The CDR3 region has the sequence CASSQVDGSGGYEQYF. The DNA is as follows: TGCGCCAGCAGCCAAGTGGATGGTAGCGGGGGTTACGAGCAGTACTTC.